Shown below are 24 T cell receptor beta chains from a single sample sequenced in a study of cytomegalovirus exposure and HLA in healthy donors. Researchers ran the PCR with 60 Vbeta and 13 Jbeta primers. Libraries were prepared by immunoSEQ multiplex PCR; TCRdb keeps only in-frame clonotypes and omits some of them. The sample consists of tens of thousands of clones, 60% to 65% of them appearing once. Sample: PBMCs. These receptors originate from a human donor in good health.

This clone was seen only a few times. This chain uses TRBV6-6 with TRBJ1-6, with 7 bases matching TRBD1. V shed 6 bases, J shed 9 bases, and the junction held 8 bases outside the gene matches. Germline V gives CDR1 MNHNY, CDR2 SVGAGI (reference sequence). The CDR3 has 14 residues. The DNA of the CDR3 is TGTGCCAGCAGGCCCACAGGGGAAAGTTCACCCCTCCACTTT. Protein product: CASRPTGESSPLHF.

This clone has more than one count but fewer than ten. This chain joins TRBV6-6 and TRBJ1-3, with unresolved D. The V gene's germline CDR1 is MNHNY and CDR2 SVGAGI (reference sequence). V was cut by 0 bases and J by 2 bases, with 11 bases left in between. The CDR3 is 16 amino acids. The CDR3 loop is CASSYSGRGTGNTIYF. The CDR3 DNA reads as TGTGCCAGCAGTTACTCGGGCCGAGGGACTGGAAACACCATATATTTT.

The chain couples TRBV18 to TRBJ2-3, with 8 bases identical to TRBD2. The trim removed 5 bases at V and 2 bases at J, leaving 12 bases unmatched. Germline V CDR1 and CDR2: KGHSH, LQKENI. This CDR3 has 17 amino acids. For the CDR3, the DNA is TGTGCCAGCTCATACATCGGAGCGGGGGACTACACAGATACGCAGTATTTT. It specifies CASSYIGAGDYTDTQYF.

V is TRBV7-2 and J is TRBJ2-7; perhaps TRBD1 as D (5 bases). This CDR3 has 12 amino acids. V lost 3 bases, J lost 9 bases, and 12 bases lay in between. The V gene's germline CDR1 is SGHTA and CDR2 FQGNSA. The CDR3 sequence: CASSFRGMAQYF. In DNA, the CDR3 is TGTGCCAGCAGCTTTAGGGGTATGGCGCAGTACTTC.

The chain employs TRBV18 and TRBJ1-3; D gene ambiguous. The CDR3 totals 13 residues. Trimming took off 0 bases at V and 7 bases at J, with 7 bases between the two ends. CDR1 and CDR2 from the germline V gene are KGHSH and LQKENI. The CDR3 bases are TGTGCCAGCTCACCACCCGCAGCGAACACCATATATTTT. Translated: CASSPPAANTIYF.

V gene TRBV7-2 combines with J gene TRBJ2-7; 7 nucleotides agree with TRBD1. Germline V gives CDR1 SGHTA, CDR2 FQGNSA. This CDR3 contains 14 residues. The V gene end was trimmed by 7 bases and the J gene end by 4 bases; junction bases not matched to a gene: 10. The CDR3 loop is CASTAPGQTYEQYF. The CDR3 nucleotides read TGTGCCAGCACCGCGCCGGGACAGACTTACGAGCAGTACTTC.

The chain combines TRBV11-3 with TRBJ2-2, with 7 bases identical to TRBD2. The CDR3 spans 15 residues. Germline CDR1 SGHNT, CDR2 YENEEA. Unmatched junction bases numbered 8, after V lost 4 bases and J lost 6 bases. Here the CDR3 reads CASSSGGVGSGELFF. DNA for the CDR3: TGTGCCAGCAGCTCTGGGGGGGTCGGATCCGGGGAGCTGTTTTTT. The full variable domain, completed using reference TRBV11-3 and TRBJ2-2, is EAGVVQSPRYKIIEKKQPVAFWCNPISGHNTLYWYLQNLGQGPELLIRYENEEAVDDSQLPKDRFSAERLKGVDSTLKIQPAELGDSAVYLCASSSGGVGSGELFFGEGSRLTVL.

This chain uses TRBV18 with TRBJ2-3; TRBD1 might be the D (6 bases). Per the germline V gene, CDR1 is KGHSH and CDR2 is LQKENI. The CDR3 length is 14 residues. Trimming took off 1 base at V and 5 bases at J, with 10 bases between the two ends. Written as DNA, the CDR3 is TGTGCCAGCTCACCACTCTCAGGGGTAGATACGCAGTATTTT. It encodes CASSPLSGVDTQYF.

The chain employs TRBV5-1 and TRBJ2-3, with TRBD1 identical over 8 bases. CDR3 length equals 14 residues. V shed 5 bases, J shed 4 bases, and the junction held 6 bases outside the gene matches. The germline gives CDR1 SGHRS, CDR2 YFSETQ. The CDR3 region has the DNA TGCGCCAGCAGATCAGGACAGGGCCCAGATACGCAGTATTTT. Translation: CASRSGQGPDTQYF. Drawing the rest from reference TRBV5-1 and TRBJ2-3, the complete variable domain is KAGVTQTPRYLIKTRGQQVTLSCSPISGHRSVSWYQQTPGQGLQFLFEYFSETQRNKGNFPGRFSGRQFSNSRSEMNVSTLELGDSALYLCASRSGQGPDTQYFGPGTRLTVL.

The chain links TRBV19 to TRBJ1-5; 7 positions agree with TRBD1. CDR3 size: 17 residues. The germline V gene encodes CDR1 LNHDA and CDR2 SQIVND (reference sequence). The trim removed 3 bases at V and 1 base at J, leaving 9 bases unmatched. CDR3 nucleotide sequence: TGTGCCAGTAGTATCAGGACAGGTGGTAGAAGCAATCAGCCCCAGCATTTT. Encoded protein: CASSIRTGGRSNQPQHF. Combining the CDR3 with reference TRBV19 and TRBJ1-5 gives the whole variable domain DGGITQSPKYLFRKEGQNVTLSCEQNLNHDAMYWYRQDPGQGLRLIYYSQIVNDFQKGDIAEGYSVSREKKESFPLTVTSAQKNPTAFYLCASSIRTGGRSNQPQHFGDGTRLSIL.

CDR3 amino acids: CASSTGGNTGELFF. Written as DNA, the CDR3 is TGCGCCAGCAGCACCGGAGGGAACACCGGGGAGCTGTTTTTT. This rearrangement joins TRBV5-1 to TRBJ2-2; a weak D match, TRBD2 (5 bases). The CDR3 runs 14 residues. Germline V CDR1 and CDR2: SGHRS, YFSETQ. Between the trimmed V and J ends, which lost 4 bases and 1 base, there was a span of 8 bases.

This rearrangement joins TRBV7-6 to TRBJ2-1; D is perhaps TRBD2 (5 bases). Looked up from germline, CDR1 is SGHVS and CDR2 is FNYEAQ. The CDR3 is 13 residues long. Deletions cut 1 base from V and 6 bases from J, with 7 bases between. CDR3 sequence (DNA): TGTGCCAGCAGCTTAGTCCGGGGCAATGAGCAGTTCTTC. It specifies CASSLVRGNEQFF.

On this clone itself: This same CDR3 is encoded by further DNA sequences in the sample. The chain uses TRBV4-3 and TRBJ2-7; D is possibly TRBD2 (5 bases). Between the trimmed V and J ends, which lost 1 base and 4 bases, there was a span of 8 bases. CDR3 length equals 13 residues. Germline V gives CDR1 LGHNA, CDR2 YSLEER. This chain's CDR3 is CASSQVRGYEQYF. CDR3 nucleotides: TGCGCCAGCAGCCAAGTTAGAGGGTACGAGCAGTACTTC.

The genes are TRBV6-5 and TRBJ1-2; weak D call: TRBD1 (5 bases). V lost 6 bases, J lost 0 bases, and 11 bases lay in between. This CDR3 is built from 14 residues. From germline, CDR1 is MNHEY and CDR2 SVGAGI. Written as DNA, the CDR3 is TGTGCCAGCAGGGAGACAGCCTCTAACTATGGCTACACCTTC. Its translation: CASRETASNYGYTF.

V and J are TRBV19 and TRBJ2-1, with D possibly matching TRBD1 (6 bases). The CDR3 is made up of 14 amino acids. The V gene lost 7 bases and the J gene lost 7 bases, with 17 bases spanning the gap. The germline V gene encodes CDR1 LNHDA and CDR2 SQIVND (reference sequence). The CDR3 bases are TGTGCCAGTATCTCGGCAGGGGAGTCGAATGAGCAGTTCTTC. It yields the protein CASISAGESNEQFF.

The chain employs TRBV9 and TRBJ1-1; 7 nucleotides agree with TRBD1. Trimming removed 4 bases from V and 3 bases from J; junction bases left unmatched: 6. The length of the CDR3 is 14 residues. Germline V gives CDR1 SGDLS, CDR2 YYNGEE. The CDR3 spells CASSLAGGYTEAFF. DNA for the CDR3: TGTGCCAGCAGCTTGGCAGGGGGGTACACTGAAGCTTTCTTT.

The V gene is TRBV12-5, the J gene TRBJ1-6, with D possibly TRBD1 on 5 matching bases. Germline CDR1 is LGHNT and CDR2 is FRNRAP. This CDR3 spans 15 amino acids. V dropped 5 bases and J dropped 10 bases, with 18 bases sitting between them. CDR3 in amino acids: CASGGGLAWWSPLHF. For the CDR3, the DNA is TGTGCTAGTGGTGGGGGACTTGCCTGGTGGTCACCCCTCCACTTT.

The rearrangement joins TRBV4-3 to TRBJ2-3; 9 bases line up with TRBD2. CDR1 LGHNA and CDR2 YSLEER come from the germline V gene. The V segment lost 4 bases and the J segment 8 bases; nucleotides outside the gene matches: 7. The CDR3 is made up of 14 amino acids. CDR3 sequence reads: CASSRGLAGSTQYF. The CDR3 DNA sequence: TGCGCCAGCAGCCGCGGGCTAGCGGGGAGTACGCAGTATTTT.

This clone was observed a handful of times. This chain's CDR3 is CASSPKTSGPSHLYF. CDR3 DNA: TGTGCCAGCAGTCCAAAGACTAGCGGGCCATCTCACTTATACTTC. The rearrangement joins TRBV11-1 to TRBJ2-5; the match to TRBD2 covers 10 bases. The CDR3 sequence is 15 residues long. V lost 6 bases, J lost 14 bases, and 18 bases stayed unmatched. From germline, CDR1 is SGHAT and CDR2 FQDESV (reference sequence).

This chain links TRBV30 with TRBJ2-5; possible D gene TRBD1, 5 bases. Between the trimmed V and J ends, which lost 1 base and 5 bases, there was a span of 11 bases. CDR1 and CDR2 from the germline V gene are GTSNPN and SVGIG (reference sequence). The CDR3 is 13 residues long. The DNA for the CDR3 is TGTGCCTGGAGTGGGCAGGGCGGTGAGACCCAGTACTTC. Translation gives CAWSGQGGETQYF. Together with reference TRBV30 and TRBJ2-5, the CDR3 gives the full variable domain: SQTIHQWPATLVQPVGSPLSLECTVEGTSNPNLYWYRQAAGRGLQLLFYSVGIGQISSEVPQNLSASRPQDRQFILSSKKLLLSDSGFYLCAWSGQGGETQYFGPGTRLLVL.

This clone has more than one count but fewer than ten. This chain links TRBV27 with TRBJ2-2; 10 bases map to TRBD1. CDR1 MNHEY and CDR2 SMNVEV come from the germline V gene (reference sequence). This CDR3 has 15 amino acids. V gave up 6 bases and J gave up 3 bases; unmatched junction bases: 4. CDR3 sequence (DNA): TGTGCCAGCAGCGCGACAGGGGGCTACACCGGGGAGCTGTTTTTT. Protein product: CASSATGGYTGELFF.

V is TRBV5-1 and J is TRBJ2-1; tentative D call: TRBD1 (6 bases). The ends were cut back, 5 bases at V and 5 bases at J, with 11 bases in the middle. The CDR3 spans 13 residues. Per the germline V gene, CDR1 is SGHRS and CDR2 is YFSETQ. CDR3 nucleotide sequence: TGCGCCAGCAGGAGAGGGGGTCACAATGAGCAGTTCTTC. This sequence encodes CASRRGGHNEQFF.

V usage is TRBV7-9 and J usage is TRBJ1-1, with 7 bases identical to TRBD1. The ends lost 0 bases at V and 1 base at J; junction bases unmatched: 2. The CDR3 totals 15 residues. In germline, CDR1 is SEHNR, CDR2 FQNEAQ (reference sequence). CDR3 sequence reads: CASSLAAGGNTEAFF. CDR3 nucleotide sequence: TGTGCCAGCAGCTTAGCCGCAGGGGGGAACACTGAAGCTTTCTTT. The full variable domain, its missing parts supplied by reference TRBV7-9 and TRBJ1-1, is DTGVSQNPRHKITKRGQNVTFRCDPISEHNRLYWYRQTLGQGPEFLTYFQNEAQLEKSRLLSDRFSAERPKGSFSTLEIQRTEQGDSAMYLCASSLAAGGNTEAFFGQGTRLTVV.

This clone has just a few counts. The rearrangement uses TRBV27 and TRBJ2-5; 9 nucleotides align to TRBD2. Germline loops: CDR1 MNHEY, CDR2 SMNVEV (reference sequence). The CDR3 contains 18 residues. The J segment lost 7 bases and the V segment lost 0 bases, leaving 15 bases of the junction unmatched. CDR3 sequence: CASSLSTDGSGGVGTQYF. The CDR3 region has the DNA TGTGCCAGCAGTTTATCGACGGATGGTAGCGGGGGCGTGGGGACCCAGTACTTC.